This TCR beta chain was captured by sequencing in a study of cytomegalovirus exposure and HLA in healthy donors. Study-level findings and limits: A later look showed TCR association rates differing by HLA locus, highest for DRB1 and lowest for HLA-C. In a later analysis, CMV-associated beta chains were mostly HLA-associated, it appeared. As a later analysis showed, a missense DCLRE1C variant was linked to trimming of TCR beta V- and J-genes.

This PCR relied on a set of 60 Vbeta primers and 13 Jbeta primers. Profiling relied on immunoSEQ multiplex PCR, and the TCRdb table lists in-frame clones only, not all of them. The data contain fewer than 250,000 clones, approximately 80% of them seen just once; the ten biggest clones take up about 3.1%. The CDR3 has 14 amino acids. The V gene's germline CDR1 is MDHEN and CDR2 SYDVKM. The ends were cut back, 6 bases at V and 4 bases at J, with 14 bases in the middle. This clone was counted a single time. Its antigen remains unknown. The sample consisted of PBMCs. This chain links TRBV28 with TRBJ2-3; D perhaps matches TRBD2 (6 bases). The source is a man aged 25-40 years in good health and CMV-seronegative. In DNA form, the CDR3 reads TGTGCCAGCAGCCCGACTAGTGTCGCAGATACGCAGTATTTT. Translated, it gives CASSPTSVADTQYF.